This T cell receptor (beta chain) stems from a study of read filtering for tumor transcriptome and immune sequencing. This clonotype appeared a few times. A much more abundant neighbour one base away suggests this may be a read error. The CDR3 carries no conserved terminal phenylalanine or tryptophan, so it likely arises from a read error. The library was built from roughly 400 ng RNA with molecular barcoded adaptors for alpha/delta and beta/gamma chains. TCRdb re-called the reads with MiXCR, one entry per CDR3 protein. The data show around 130,000 distinct CDR3 sequences, 10% to 15% seen once. V was shortened by 4 bases and J by 7 bases, with 11 bases between the two germline ends. Germline V gene data show CDR1 as SQVTM and CDR2 as ANQGSEA. The CDR3 loop spans 12 amino acids.

V is TRBV29-1 and J is TRBJ1-5; TRBD1 is a possible D gene (5 bases). The TCR was taken from a donor at least 40 years old with multiple myeloma. Input material: a population of CD138-negative cells sorted from bone marrow. The CDR3 DNA is TGCAGCGTTGCTTGGGGCGGCCAGCCCCAGCATCTT. This gives the protein CSVAWGGQPQHL.